This T cell receptor beta chain was documented in a study of T cell responses to AZD1222 COVID-19 vaccine. Study-wide findings and caveats: Clonal diversity may have been underestimated in mostly white British donors. Sampling that yielded the repertoires occurred only after the peak T cell response.

A word on this clone: What it binds is not known.

Germline trimming cut 6 bases from V and 6 bases from J; bases unmatched to any gene: 17. CDR3 length equals 16 residues. The germline gives CDR1 MGHRA, CDR2 YSYEKL. Clones were sequenced by immunoSEQ multiplex PCR, and TCRdb holds only the in-frame ones, with some missing. The sample carries roughly 99,000 clones, roughly 90% recorded once. This chain connects TRBV4-1 to TRBJ2-7, with 7 bases that match TRBD1. The sequences come from peripheral blood, collected on day 0 of AZD1222 vaccination. The receptor was derived from an adult in good health. The CDR3 region is CASSSMGLRDSGEQYF. The CDR3 DNA reads TGCGCCAGCAGTTCAATGGGCCTCCGGGACAGCGGCGAGCAGTACTTC.